Sequencing of this T cell receptor beta chain was carried out in a study of beta chain features in type 1 diabetes. Findings and limits, study-wide: Patients' naive, central memory and regulatory TCRB repertoires appeared more alike than those of healthy donors. TCRB CDR3s were moderately but significantly shorter in Type 1 diabetes patients in all four CD4+ subsets.

This clone was counted between two and nine times. No antigen is known for it. Expressed TCRB transcripts were sequenced because the entire RNA isolate underwent reverse transcription. The repertoire was sequenced with immunoSEQ multiplex PCR; TCRdb's copy has only in-frame clones and lacks some. The table lists approximately 340,000 clones, around 16% of them singletons. Per germline, CDR1 SGHVS and CDR2 FQNEAQ. V lost 3 bases, J lost 1 base, and 7 bases lay in between. There are 13 residues in the CDR3. Blood was drawn once from each donor into heparinised tubes. The draws averaged roughly 120 mL. CD4+ cells of the naive, central memory, regulatory and stem cell-like memory types were sorted via CD45RO/CCR7/CD25/CD127/CD95/CD27.

The material sequenced was naive CD4+ T cells from blood. The TCR originated in a young woman in good health. V gene TRBV7-8 combines with J gene TRBJ2-7, with a possible D match to TRBD2 (5 bases). CDR3 region: CASSLGESYEQYF. The CDR3 nucleotides are TGTGCCAGCAGCTTGGGAGAATCCTACGAGCAGTACTTC.